A selection of T cell receptor beta chains follows, all from one sample in a study of CD8+ T cells in alopecia areata. TCRdb's table, derived via immunoSEQ multiplex PCR, lists solely in-frame clones and lacks some. The data show over 95,000 clones, roughly three fifths seen once. Sequenced material: CD4+ T cells sorted from blood, taken at week 24, from a patient treated with tofacitinib. The receptors originated from a human donor with alopecia areata. Each CDR3 is given with its conserved first and last residue. Each record gives: V gene, J gene, CDR3 protein.

V gene: TRBV4-3; J gene: TRBJ2-4; CDR3 protein: CASSQDRGAAKNIQYF
V gene: TRBV4-1; J gene: TRBJ2-3; CDR3 protein: CASSQDIFFTDTQYF
V gene: TRBV29-1; J gene: TRBJ2-3; CDR3 protein: CSVERHGVFGTDTQYF
V gene: TRBV29-1; J gene: TRBJ1-1; CDR3 protein: CSVEDPRQGWTEAFF
V gene: TRBV5-1; J gene: TRBJ2-4; CDR3 protein: CASSVSGGQDIQYF
V gene: TRBV4-2; J gene: TRBJ2-1; CDR3 protein: CASSQAPPGGEFF
V gene: TRBV6-6; J gene: TRBJ2-5; CDR3 protein: CASSPWDGTQYF
V gene: TRBV4-3; J gene: TRBJ1-5; CDR3 protein: CASSQSYSNQPQHF
V gene: TRBV7-2; J gene: TRBJ1-6; CDR3 protein: CASSLDSPLHF
V gene: TRBV30; J gene: TRBJ2-7; CDR3 protein: CAWSPKSRRGEQYF
V gene: TRBV4-3; J gene: TRBJ2-1; CDR3 protein: CASSQELIANEQFF
V gene: TRBV30; J gene: TRBJ2-2; CDR3 protein: CAWRHRGRTGELFF
V gene: TRBV19; J gene: TRBJ2-7; CDR3 protein: CASSDPRGGRYEQYF
V gene: TRBV30; J gene: TRBJ2-3; CDR3 protein: CAWSVQWRDTQYF
V gene: TRBV4-1; J gene: TRBJ2-7; CDR3 protein: CASSQAAGLTTEQYF
V gene: TRBV29-1; J gene: TRBJ2-1; CDR3 protein: CSLSVGGVNEQFF
V gene: TRBV30; J gene: TRBJ1-4; CDR3 protein: CAWSVLGGEKLFF
V gene: TRBV9; J gene: TRBJ1-2; CDR3 protein: CASSAGQSYGYTF